This is a list of T cell receptor beta chains from one sample in a study of TIL therapy for anti-PD-1-resistant metastatic lung cancer. TCRdb's copy holds only in-frame clones and misses some; the assay was immunoSEQ multiplex PCR. The sample carries fewer than 60,000 clones, 65% to 90% recorded once. The sample in question was blood, obtained at baseline. Receptor source: a person aged 25-85 years with non-small cell lung cancer. CDR3s include the opening cysteine and the closing phenylalanine or tryptophan. Fields, in order: J gene, V gene, D gene, clone size, CDR3 protein, CDR3 DNA. D genes are given only for firm matches. Not all rows give a size; the values are once, few, many and, for expanded clones, a class.

>TRBJ2-7|TRBV18|TRBD2|NA
CASSPGTSGNNWVEQYF
TGTGCCAGCTCACCCGGGACTAGCGGGAATAACTGGGTCGAGCAGTACTTC
>TRBJ2-7|TRBV5-1|TRBD1|NA
CASSKGQGDEQYF
TGCGCCAGCAGCAAGGGACAGGGGGACGAGCAGTACTTC
>TRBJ2-7|TRBV30|TRBD2|NA
CAWSVLAGSYEQYF
TGTGCCTGGAGTGTACTAGCGGGGTCCTACGAGCAGTACTTC
>TRBJ1-2|TRBV29-1|NA|NA
CRISGGTDPLDGYTF
TGCAGGATAAGCGGCGGCACAGACCCTTTGGATGGCTACACCTTC
>TRBJ2-7|TRBV5-1|TRBD1|NA
CASSLGQGASGQYF
TGCGCCAGCAGCCTGGGACAGGGGGCCTCGGGGCAGTACTTC
>TRBJ2-6|TRBV28|TRBD1|once
CASSRDSSGANVLTF
TGTGCCAGCAGTCGGGACAGCTCTGGGGCCAACGTCCTGACTTTC
>TRBJ1-2|TRBV11-2|TRBD1|once
CASSSHRGVEGYTF
TGTGCCAGCAGCTCCCACAGGGGGGTGGAGGGCTACACCTTC
>TRBJ2-1|TRBV19|NA|NA
CASSYRRGGRESRHNEQFF
TGTGCCAGTAGTTACCGCAGGGGGGGGCGGGAGAGCCGGCACAATGAGCAGTTCTTC
>TRBJ2-2|TRBV11-3|TRBD2|once
CASSLDRGGTGELFF
TGTGCCAGCAGCTTAGATCGGGGGGGCACCGGGGAGCTGTTTTTT
>TRBJ2-2|TRBV19|NA|NA
CASSIVGTPNTGELFF
TGTGCCAGTAGTATAGTCGGGACACCGAACACCGGGGAGCTGTTTTTT
>TRBJ2-5|TRBV7-9|NA|NA
CASSISFPETQYF
TGTGCCAGCAGCATTAGTTTCCCAGAGACCCAGTACTTC
>TRBJ1-2|TRBV7-9|TRBD1|NA
CASSTGTDGYGYTF
TGTGCCAGCAGCACCGGGACAGACGGCTATGGCTACACCTTC
>TRBJ1-2|TRBV7-2|TRBD1|NA
CASSPRDRANYGYTF
TGTGCCAGCAGCCCCCGGGACAGGGCTAACTATGGCTACACCTTC